The 18 T cell receptor beta chains below all came from one sample that was sequenced in a study of cytomegalovirus exposure and HLA in healthy donors. Clones were sequenced by immunoSEQ multiplex PCR, and TCRdb holds only the in-frame ones, with some missing. Found here are around 70,000 clones, approximately 95% of them singletons; the top ten hold roughly 1.6%. Specimen: PBMCs. The source of these receptors is a man aged 18-30 years in good health and CMV-seropositive.

V is TRBV28 and J is TRBJ1-5, with 9 bases fitting TRBD1. Germline trimming cut 1 base from V and 3 bases from J; bases unmatched to any gene: 10. CDR1 is MDHEN, CDR2 SYDVKM, per germline. The CDR3 is 18 amino acids. The CDR3 DNA reads TGTGCCAGCAGTTTATTCGGACAGGGGATTCCGTCCAATCAGCCCCAGCATTTT. Amino acid sequence: CASSLFGQGIPSNQPQHF.

The chain combines TRBV6-1 with TRBJ2-1; D possibly corresponds to TRBD2 (5 bases). The germline V and J ends were trimmed by 2 bases and 3 bases, with 14 bases remaining between them. Germline V gene lookup returns CDR1 MNHNS and CDR2 SASEGT. The CDR3 is made up of 16 amino acids. DNA of the CDR3: TGTGCCAGCAGTGAACTCTCTAGCCTAAGCTACAATGAGCAGTTCTTC. This translates into CASSELSSLSYNEQFF.

This chain connects TRBV5-1 to TRBJ2-5; TRBD2 aligns across 11 bases. The V gene's germline CDR1 is SGHRS and CDR2 YFSETQ. The CDR3 consists of 15 residues. The junction had 5 bases not matched to a gene; V was cut back by 2 bases and J by 5 bases. As DNA, the CDR3 is TGCGCCAGCAGCTTATTAGCGGGAGGGCCTGAGACCCAGTACTTC. Amino acids: CASSLLAGGPETQYF. Filled out from reference TRBV5-1 and TRBJ2-5, the complete variable domain reads KAGVTQTPRYLIKTRGQQVTLSCSPISGHRSVSWYQQTPGQGLQFLFEYFSETQRNKGNFPGRFSGRQFSNSRSEMNVSTLELGDSALYLCASSLLAGGPETQYFGPGTRLLVL.

The chain couples TRBV6-5 to TRBJ2-1; no firm D call. Germline V CDR1 and CDR2: MNHEY, SVGAGI. CDR3 length equals 11 residues. Deletions cut 7 bases from V and 3 bases from J, with 4 bases between. The CDR3 bases are TGTGCCAGCACCCTCTACAATGAGCAGTTCTTC. Translating it yields CASTLYNEQFF.

The rearrangement uses TRBV25-1 and TRBJ2-3; TRBD2 matches 10 bases. Germline V lookup: CDR1 MGHDK, CDR2 SYGVNS. The CDR3 totals 17 residues. The V and J ends lost 4 bases and 5 bases, in that order; junction bases with no gene match: 12. The CDR3 region is CASSGTSGEGGGDTQYF. The CDR3 nucleotides read TGTGCCAGCAGTGGGACTAGCGGCGAGGGGGGGGGAGATACGCAGTATTTT.

This chain connects TRBV7-3 to TRBJ1-2, with D hard to call. The length of the CDR3 is 15 residues. Per germline, CDR1 SGHTA and CDR2 FQGTGA. The V end lost 0 bases, the J end lost 7 bases, and 15 bases lay between the germline ends. DNA of the CDR3: TGTGCCAGCAGCTTAACGGAAGGACTTGTGACTGGCTACACCTTC. It codes for CASSLTEGLVTGYTF.

The chain recombines TRBV2 with TRBJ2-1; TRBD2 aligns across 10 bases. Per the germline V gene, CDR1 is SNHLY and CDR2 is FYNNEI. Trimming removed 8 bases from V and 10 bases from J; junction bases left unmatched: 17. CDR3 length equals 16 residues. The CDR3 nucleotides are TGTGCCAGCCGGGTGGGACGGCTAGCGGGAGTACGGGAGCAGTTCTTC. Translation: CASRVGRLAGVREQFF.

The rearrangement links TRBV18 to TRBJ2-1, with a weak D call TRBD1 (6 bases). V was trimmed by 0 bases and J by 7 bases, leaving 7 bases between them. Germline V lookup: CDR1 KGHSH, CDR2 LQKENI. CDR3 length equals 13 residues. CDR3 in amino acids: CASSPPGGNEQFF. The CDR3 DNA reads TGTGCCAGCTCACCACCAGGGGGAAATGAGCAGTTCTTC.

The V and J genes are TRBV30 and TRBJ2-3; D is undetermined. Germline CDR1 reads GTSNPN; CDR2 reads SVGIG (reference sequence). The length of the CDR3 is 12 residues. V was trimmed by 4 bases and J by 0 bases, leaving 5 bases between them. CDR3 in DNA: TGTGCCTGGACCTCTAGCACAGATACGCAGTATTTT. Translating gives CAWTSSTDTQYF.

The chain links TRBV7-9 to TRBJ2-5, with 8 bases aligning to TRBD2. Trimming took 1 base from V and 7 from J; bases not matched to a gene: 8. Germline V gene data show CDR1 as SEHNR and CDR2 as FQNEAQ (reference sequence). The CDR3 runs 15 residues. The CDR3 nucleotides read TGTGCCAGCAGCTTAGATAGCGGGGCTGCGGGGACCCAGTACTTC. This translates into CASSLDSGAAGTQYF.

The gene calls are TRBV5-1 and TRBJ2-1; 8 bases map to TRBD2. The CDR3 is 14 residues long. Germline CDR1 SGHRS, CDR2 YFSETQ. V gave up 10 bases and J gave up 5 bases; unmatched junction bases: 11. CDR3 in DNA: TGCGCCGGGCGCTTAGCGGGGCCCGACAATGAGCAGTTCTTC. It translates to CAGRLAGPDNEQFF. The variable domain in full, completed from reference TRBV5-1 and TRBJ2-1, reads KAGVTQTPRYLIKTRGQQVTLSCSPISGHRSVSWYQQTPGQGLQFLFEYFSETQRNKGNFPGRFSGRQFSNSRSEMNVSTLELGDSALYLCAGRLAGPDNEQFFGPGTRLTVL.

This clone was seen only once. The gene calls are TRBV7-8 and TRBJ2-1; maybe TRBD2 (6 bases). Germline V gene data show CDR1 as SGHVS and CDR2 as FQNEAQ. The CDR3 runs to 17 residues. V was shortened by 0 bases and J by 6 bases, with 18 bases between the two germline ends. The CDR3 reads CASSLARGGISPNEQFF. DNA for the CDR3: TGTGCCAGCAGCTTAGCGCGGGGCGGGATCTCACCCAATGAGCAGTTCTTC.

The genes are TRBV6-1 and TRBJ2-5, with 11 bases matching TRBD1. Trimming at V came to 2 bases and at J to 2 bases, leaving 4 bases not matched to a gene. Looked up from germline, CDR1 is MNHNS and CDR2 is SASEGT. This CDR3 spans 16 amino acids. CDR3 DNA: TGTGCCAGCAGTGAATGGGGACAGGGGGGACAAGAGACCCAGTACTTC. Its protein is CASSEWGQGGQETQYF.

The rearrangement links TRBV2 to TRBJ2-7; the match to TRBD1 covers 7 bases. There are 13 residues in the CDR3. The junction had 7 bases not matched to a gene; V was cut back by 5 bases and J by 6 bases. Germline CDR1 SNHLY, CDR2 FYNNEI. This chain's CDR3 is CASSSRQGLEQYF. The CDR3 DNA sequence: TGTGCCAGCAGTTCGCGACAGGGCCTCGAGCAGTACTTC.

The chain joins TRBV7-3 to TRBJ2-7; maybe TRBD1 (5 bases). CDR3 length equals 13 residues. Between the trimmed V and J ends, which lost 3 bases and 3 bases, there was a span of 9 bases. CDR1 and CDR2 (germline): SGHTA, FQGTGA. The CDR3, as DNA: TGTGCCAGCAGCTTTAGCACAGGCTACGAGCAGTACTTC. Its translation is CASSFSTGYEQYF.

Notes on this clone: Mismatch with germline at one junction end may stem from a read error. The rearrangement links TRBV28 to TRBJ2-7, with 7 bases matching TRBD1. The CDR3 is 11 residues long. CDR1 and CDR2 from the germline V gene are MDHEN and SYDVKM. CDR3 loop: CASSSEQGWNF. CDR3 bases: TGTGCCAGCAGTTCAGAACAGGGGTGGAACTTC. Together with reference TRBV28 and TRBJ2-7, the CDR3 gives the full variable domain: DVKVTQSSRYLVKRTGEKVFLECVQDMDHENMFWYRQDPGLGLRLIYFSYDVKMKEKGDIPEGYSVSREKKERFSLILESASTNQTSMYLCASSSEQGWNFGPGTRLTVT.

Here the CDR3 DNA reads TGTGCCAGTAGTAGGCGGGACAGGGGGTTCTCGAACACTGAAGCTTTCTTT. Amino acid sequence: CASSRRDRGFSNTEAFF. V is TRBV19 and J is TRBJ1-1; 11 bases agree with TRBD1. The length of the CDR3 is 17 residues. Trimming cost V 4 bases and J 1 base; bases outside gene matches: 8. Germline V CDR1 and CDR2: LNHDA, SQIVND (reference sequence).

The chain employs TRBV19 and TRBJ1-2; D remains ambiguous. The V gene lost 0 bases and the J gene lost 3 bases, with 8 bases spanning the gap. CDR1 and CDR2 (germline): LNHDA, SQIVND (reference sequence). The CDR3 consists of 14 residues. Here the CDR3 reads CASSIDGIYYGYTF. CDR3 coding DNA: TGTGCCAGTAGTATAGACGGGATTTACTATGGCTACACCTTC.